This TCR beta chain was identified during a study of cytomegalovirus exposure and HLA in healthy donors. The CDR3 runs to 16 residues. Trimming removed 3 bases at V and 0 bases at J, with 12 bases between. In germline, CDR1 is SGHAT, CDR2 FQDESV (reference sequence). PCR amplification relied on 60 Vbeta primers (plus 13 Jbeta primers). TCRdb's copy holds only in-frame clones and misses some; the assay was immunoSEQ multiplex PCR. The sample carries under 200,000 clones, about 80% recorded once. The chain recombines TRBV11-1 with TRBJ1-3; D not resolved. The sequenced sample was PBMCs. The TCR originated in a man aged 18 to 30 in good health and CMV-seropositive. The CDR3 nucleotides are TGTGCCAGCAGCTTCGACAAGTTAGACTCTGGAAACACCATATATTTT. Translated: CASSFDKLDSGNTIYF.